Listed below are T cell receptor beta chains from one sample, sequenced in a study of T-cell reconstitution after alpha-beta-depleted transplantation in children. TCRdb independently ran MiXCR on the PCR reads; one entry per CDR3 protein. The sample gives around 580,000 distinct CDR3 sequences, roughly 27% of which show up once; 35% to 40% is in the top ten. Sequenced here: PBMCs, sampled before TCRalphabeta/CD19-depleted stem cell transplant. The receptors were gathered from a boy less than two years old with Wiskott-Aldrich syndrome, due to receive a stem cell transplant. CDR3s include the opening cysteine and the closing phenylalanine or tryptophan. D genes are given only for firm matches. Clone size is stated in some rows and not others, as once, few, many or a class when expanded.

size,D,length,V,J,DNA,CDR3
-,TRBD1,16,TRBV15,TRBJ2-5,TGTGCCACCGCCTCAACGGACAGGGGAACGCAAGAGACCCAGTACTTC,CATASTDRGTQETQYF
-,-,13,TRBV12-3/TRBV12-4,TRBJ1-1,TGTGCCAGCAGCCCCAGAATTTACACTGAAGCTTTCTTT,CASSPRIYTEAFF
few,-,12,TRBV29-1,TRBJ2-5,TGCAGCGTTGTGAAGGGGCAAGAGACCCAGTACTTC,CSVVKGQETQYF
-,TRBD1,15,TRBV12-3/TRBV12-4,TRBJ1-4,TGTGCCAGCCGGACAGGGGATTCCACTAATGAAAAACTGTTTTTT,CASRTGDSTNEKLFF
-,-,14,TRBV7-8,TRBJ2-7,TGTGCCAGCAGCTTAATGCGGGGATTCTACGAGCAGTACTTC,CASSLMRGFYEQYF
-,-,12,TRBV19,TRBJ2-2,TGTGCCAGTAGACACCGGCCCGGGGAGCTGTTTTTT,CASRHRPGELFF
-,-,15,TRBV5-1,TRBJ2-7,TGCGCCAGCAGCTTGCGTCTAGGGGCCTCCTACGAGCAGTACTTC,CASSLRLGASYEQYF
-,-,16,TRBV5-1,TRBJ2-1,TGCGCCAGCAGCTTGATCGGGGTCCGAACTTCCAATGAGCAGTTCTTC,CASSLIGVRTSNEQFF
few,-,14,TRBV5-1,TRBJ1-6,TGCGCCAGCAGTTCGGGGGGATTAAATTCACCCCTCCACTTT,CASSSGGLNSPLHF
few,-,15,TRBV5-1,TRBJ2-4,TGCGCCAGCAGCCTTAGCCGATCCCCCAAAAACATTCAGTACTTC,CASSLSRSPKNIQYF
few,-,13,TRBV20-1,TRBJ1-4,TGCAGTGCTAGATACGGATTCTATGAAAAACTGTTTTTT,CSARYGFYEKLFF
many,-,13,TRBV5-1,TRBJ2-3,TGTGCCAGCAGCTTAGACTACACAGATACGCAGTATTTT,CASSLDYTDTQYF
once,-,13,TRBV5-6,TRBJ1-1,TGTGCCAGCAGGTGGGGGCTTGGGACTGAAGCTTTCTTT,CASRWGLGTEAFF
-,-,11,TRBV29-1,TRBJ2-3,TGCAGCGTTGATCTGGGGGATACGCAGTATTTT,CSVDLGDTQYF
few,-,15,TRBV5-1,TRBJ1-4,TGCGCCAGCAGCTTAGATCAGGGGTATAATGAAAAACTGTTTTTT,CASSLDQGYNEKLFF
few,-,13,TRBV6-6,TRBJ1-5,TGTGCCAGCAGTTACAAGGGTTCCCAGCCCCAGCATTTT,CASSYKGSQPQHF
many,TRBD2,15,TRBV5-1,TRBJ2-1,TGTGCCAGCAGCTTTGGCGGGAGCTCCTACAATGAGCAGTTCTTC,CASSFGGSSYNEQFF
few,TRBD1,17,TRBV20-1,TRBJ1-5,TGCAGTGCTAGAGACCAACAGGGGGCCAGGAGCAATCAGCCCCAGCATTTT,CSARDQQGARSNQPQHF
-,TRBD1,15,TRBV7-3,TRBJ2-3,TGTGCCAGCAGCTCACAGGGGGCCGTCACAGATACGCAGTATTTT,CASSSQGAVTDTQYF
few,-,14,TRBV20-1,TRBJ2-5,TGCAGTGCTAGAGCACTAGGTAACCAAGAGACCCAGTACTTC,CSARALGNQETQYF
-,-,17,TRBV20-1,TRBJ2-3,TGCAGTGCTAGAGAACTCAACTACGTCTCGAACACAGATACGCAGTATTTT,CSARELNYVSNTDTQYF
-,-,13,TRBV5-1,TRBJ2-2,TGCGCCAGCCGTGTCACGGGCTCCGGGGAGCTGTTTTTT,CASRVTGSGELFF
-,-,14,TRBV5-1,TRBJ2-2,TGCGCCAGCAGCTTGTCTCAGAGCACCGGGGAGCTGTTTTTT,CASSLSQSTGELFF
-,-,14,TRBV20-1,TRBJ2-7,TGCAGTGCTAGACCGGAGGGGGGGACTCGACGGCAGTACTTC,CSARPEGGTRRQYF
few,-,17,TRBV21-1,TRBJ2-3,TGTGCCAGCAGCAAAGACGGGACTAGCGGGAGGACAGATACGCAGTATTTT,CASSKDGTSGRTDTQYF
-,TRBD2,20,TRBV5-1,TRBJ2-1,TGCGCCAGCAGCTTGGCAGTATCTCTAGCGGGAGGGCCGTCCTACAATGAGCAGTTCTTC,CASSLAVSLAGGPSYNEQFF
-,TRBD2,14,TRBV10-3,TRBJ2-7,TGTGCCATCAGTGAACGGCGGGAGGGTAACGAGCAGTACTTC,CAISERREGNEQYF
many,TRBD2,15,TRBV5-1,TRBJ2-3,TGCGCCAGCAGCACTAGCGGTCATAGCACAGATACGCAGTATTTT,CASSTSGHSTDTQYF
-,-,17,TRBV5-1,TRBJ2-1,TGCGCCAGCAGCTTGGAGGTCGGGCAGAGCTCCTACAATGAGCAGTTCTTC,CASSLEVGQSSYNEQFF
-,TRBD2,14,TRBV5-1,TRBJ2-1,TGCGCCAGCAGCCTGACTAGCGGGATAAATGAGCAGTTCTTC,CASSLTSGINEQFF
-,-,15,TRBV4-1,TRBJ2-6,TGCGCCAGCAGCCCGTATCACTCTGGGGCCAACGTCCTGACTTTC,CASSPYHSGANVLTF
-,-,15,TRBV20-1,TRBJ1-2,TGCAGTGCTAGAGTTTTGGGGGGCGCGGGCTATGGCTACACCTTC,CSARVLGGAGYGYTF
-,TRBD2,21,TRBV15,TRBJ2-1,TGTGCCACCAGCAGAGAGAAAGGGACTAGCGGGAGCACCAAACTTGGGAATGAGCAGTTCTTC,CATSREKGTSGSTKLGNEQFF
few,TRBD2,13,TRBV6-6,TRBJ2-3,TGTGCCAGCAGACTAGCGGGATCAGATACGCAGTATTTT,CASRLAGSDTQYF
-,-,14,TRBV27,TRBJ2-2,TGTGCCAGCAGTTTAAAGACCAGGCCCGGGGAGCTGTTTTTT,CASSLKTRPGELFF
few,-,15,TRBV28,TRBJ2-6,TGTGCCAGCAGTTTACCGGGATCTGGGGCCAACGTCCTGACTTTC,CASSLPGSGANVLTF
-,-,17,TRBV29-1,TRBJ2-2,TGCAGCGTCAGAACCAAGCCCGGGACTGGATACACCGGGGAGCTGTTTTTT,CSVRTKPGTGYTGELFF
-,-,15,TRBV7-6,TRBJ1-6,TGTGCCAGCAGCTTAGGACCAGATGTTAATTCACCCCTCCACTTT,CASSLGPDVNSPLHF
-,TRBD2,16,TRBV29-1,TRBJ2-7,TGCAGCGTCAACACGAGTAGCGGGAGGGCCCAATACGAGCAGTACTTC,CSVNTSSGRAQYEQYF
few,TRBD2,16,TRBV29-1,TRBJ2-1,TGCAGCGTGGACCGGCAGCCGGGACTATCCTATTATCAGCAGTTCTTC,CSVDRQPGLSYYQQFF
few,-,14,TRBV28,TRBJ2-1,TGTGCCAGCAAGGTCCCGGGGCAGAATTTCATTCGGTTCTTC,CASKVPGQNFIRFF
-,-,15,TRBV24-1,TRBJ2-5,TGTGCCACCAGTGATTCCGTGGGAGCGTTGGAGACCCAGTACTTC,CATSDSVGALETQYF
-,-,13,TRBV10-3,TRBJ1-1,TGTGCCATCAGTGTAATTGGGTGGGCTGAAGCTTTCTTT,CAISVIGWAEAFF
-,-,14,TRBV9,TRBJ2-1,TGTGCCAGCAGCCCCAAGCGGGTTGGGAATGAGCAGTTCTTC,CASSPKRVGNEQFF
-,-,16,TRBV5-1,TRBJ2-2,TGCGCCAGCAGCTTGGGCTTATGGTCGAACACCGGGGAGCTGTTTTTT,CASSLGLWSNTGELFF